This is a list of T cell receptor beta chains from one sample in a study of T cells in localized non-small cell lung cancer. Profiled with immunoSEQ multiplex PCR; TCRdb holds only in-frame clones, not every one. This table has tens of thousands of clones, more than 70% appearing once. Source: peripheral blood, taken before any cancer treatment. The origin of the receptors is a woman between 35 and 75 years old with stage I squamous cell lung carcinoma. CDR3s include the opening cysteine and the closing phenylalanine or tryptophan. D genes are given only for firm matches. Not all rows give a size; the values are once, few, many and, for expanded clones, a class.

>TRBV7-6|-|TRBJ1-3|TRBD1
CASSLDRIGNTIYF
TGTGCCAGCAGCTTGGACAGGATTGGAAACACCATATATTTT
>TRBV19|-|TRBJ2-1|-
CASSIVGGAEQFF
TGTGCCAGTAGTATAGTGGGCGGTGCTGAGCAGTTCTTC
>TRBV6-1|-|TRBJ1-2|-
CASTGRSEGYTF
TGTGCCAGCACCGGGCGGTCAGAAGGCTACACCTTC
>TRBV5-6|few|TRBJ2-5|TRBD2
CASRGLAGETQYF
TGTGCCAGCAGGGGACTAGCGGGGGAGACCCAGTACTTC
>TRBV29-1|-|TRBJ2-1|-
CSVGGGPFYNEQFF
TGCAGCGTTGGAGGGGGGCCTTTCTACAATGAGCAGTTCTTC
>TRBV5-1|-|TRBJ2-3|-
CASRVGGTDTQYF
TGCGCCAGCAGGGTGGGTGGGACAGATACGCAGTATTTT
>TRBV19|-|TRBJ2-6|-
CASSIGRGANVLTF
TGTGCCAGTAGTATAGGGAGGGGGGCCAACGTCCTGACTTTC
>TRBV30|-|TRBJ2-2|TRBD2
CAWSVLAGETGELFF
TGTGCCTGGAGTGTCCTAGCGGGGGAAACCGGGGAGCTGTTTTTT
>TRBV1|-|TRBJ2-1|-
CTSSQDRGPRGSNEQFF
TGCACCAGCAGCCAAGATAGGGGCCCGCGGGGGTCCAATGAGCAGTTCTTC
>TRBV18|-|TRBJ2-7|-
CASSHGRESVEQYF
TGTGCCAGCTCCCACGGCAGGGAATCGGTCGAGCAGTACTTC
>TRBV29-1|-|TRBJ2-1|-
CSVDREYEQFF
TGCAGCGTTGATCGCGAGTATGAGCAGTTCTTC
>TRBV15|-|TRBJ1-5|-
CATSVEYNQPQHF
TGTGCCACCAGCGTGGAGTACAATCAGCCCCAGCATTTT
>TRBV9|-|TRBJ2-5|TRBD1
CASSGLQGANGETQYF
TGTGCCAGCAGCGGGCTCCAGGGGGCGAACGGAGAGACCCAGTACTTC
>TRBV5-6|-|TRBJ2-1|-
CASSWGGAHNEQFF
TGTGCCTCCTCTTGGGGGGGGGCGCACAATGAGCAGTTCTTC
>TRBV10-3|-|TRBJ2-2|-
CAIKKERDTGELFF
TGTGCCATCAAAAAAGAACGAGACACCGGGGAGCTGTTTTTT
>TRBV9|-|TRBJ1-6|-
CASSGIPRGNSPLHF
TGTGCCAGCAGCGGGATCCCTAGGGGAAATTCACCCCTCCACTTT
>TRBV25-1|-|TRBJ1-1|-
CASSERGRMNTEAFF
TGTGCCAGCAGTGAGCGAGGTCGGATGAACACTGAAGCTTTCTTT
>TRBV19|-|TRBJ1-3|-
CASPDSSGNTIYF
TGTGCCAGTCCGGATAGCTCTGGAAACACCATATATTTT
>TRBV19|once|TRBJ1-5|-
CASSVSVRQPQHF
TGTGCCAGTAGTGTCTCCGTCCGGCAGCCCCAGCATTTT
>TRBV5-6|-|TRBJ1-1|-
CASSLGPEAFF
TGTGCCAGCAGCTTGGGGCCTGAAGCTTTCTTT
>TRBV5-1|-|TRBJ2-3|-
CASSSMDSRTDTQYF
TGCGCCAGCAGCTCGATGGACTCCCGCACAGATACGCAGTATTTT
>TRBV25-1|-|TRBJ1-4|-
CASSDPRGSEKLFF
TGTGCCAGCAGTGACCCCAGGGGAAGTGAAAAACTGTTTTTT
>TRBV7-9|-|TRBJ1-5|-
CASSDSLLASGNQPQHF
TGTGCCAGCAGCGATTCCCTGCTGGCCTCAGGCAATCAGCCCCAGCATTTT
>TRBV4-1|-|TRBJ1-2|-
CASSQEGAMPYGYTF
TGCGCCAGCAGCCAAGAGGGAGCCATGCCGTATGGCTACACCTTC
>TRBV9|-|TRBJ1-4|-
CASSVEGNTLGEKLFF
TGTGCCAGCAGCGTAGAGGGAAATACGCTTGGGGAAAAACTGTTTTTT
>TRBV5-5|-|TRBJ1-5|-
CASSLVGGNQPQHF
TGTGCCAGCAGCTTGGTAGGGGGCAATCAGCCCCAGCATTTT
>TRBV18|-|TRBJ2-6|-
CASSRRLDLYSGANVLTF
TGTGCCAGCTCACGGCGACTAGACCTTTACTCTGGGGCCAACGTCCTGACTTTC
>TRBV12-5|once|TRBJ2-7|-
CASGSDRSYSYEQYF
TGTGCTAGTGGTTCCGACAGGTCTTACTCCTACGAGCAGTACTTC
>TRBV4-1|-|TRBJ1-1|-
CASSQGPGAENTEAFF
TGCGCCAGCAGCCAAGGACCCGGCGCGGAGAACACTGAAGCTTTCTTT
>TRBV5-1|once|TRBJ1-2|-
CASTDGLYGYTF
TGCGCCAGCACCGACGGACTGTATGGCTACACCTTC
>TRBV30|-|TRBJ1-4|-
CAWSITPVREKLFF
TGTGCCTGGAGCATAACCCCGGTGCGTGAAAAACTGTTTTTT
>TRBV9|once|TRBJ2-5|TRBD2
CASSVGSGGETQYF
TGTGCCAGCAGCGTAGGTAGCGGGGGGGAGACCCAGTACTTC
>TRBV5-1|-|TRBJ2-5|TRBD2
CASSWTSGETQYF
TGCGCCAGCAGCTGGACTAGCGGTGAGACCCAGTACTTC
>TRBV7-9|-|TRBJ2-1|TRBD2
CASSPRLAGVDEQFF
TGTGCCAGCAGCCCCCGACTAGCGGGGGTGGATGAGCAGTTCTTC
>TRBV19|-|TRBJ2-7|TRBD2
CASAPSGGTYEQYF
TGTGCCAGTGCGCCTAGCGGGGGAACCTACGAGCAGTACTTC
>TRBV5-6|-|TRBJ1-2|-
CASSSQASYGYTF
TGTGCCAGCAGCTCTCAGGCCAGCTATGGCTACACCTTC
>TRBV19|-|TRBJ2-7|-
CASSIVGGRICYEQYF
TGTGCCAGTAGTATAGTAGGGGGGCGGATCTGTTACGAGCAGTACTTC
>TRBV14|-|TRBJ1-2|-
CASSQAGEHGYTF
TGTGCCAGCAGCCAAGCAGGGGAGCATGGCTACACCTTC
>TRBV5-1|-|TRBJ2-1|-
CASSLRGGRYTEQFF
TGCGCCAGCAGCTTGAGAGGGGGTAGATATACTGAGCAGTTCTTC
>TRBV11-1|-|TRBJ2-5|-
CASSLPGQETQYF
TGTGCCAGCAGCTTGCCGGGGCAGGAGACCCAGTACTTC
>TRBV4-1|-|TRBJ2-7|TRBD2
CAGSQIPSGLYEQYF
TGCGCCGGCAGCCAAATCCCTAGCGGGCTTTACGAGCAGTACTTC
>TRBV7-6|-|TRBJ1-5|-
CASSSGVSNQPQHF
TGTGCCAGCAGCTCCGGGGTTTCCAATCAGCCCCAGCATTTT
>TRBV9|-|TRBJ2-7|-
CASSVGGVGGEYEQYF
TGTGCCAGCAGCGTAGGTGGAGTTGGCGGGGAGTACGAGCAGTACTTC
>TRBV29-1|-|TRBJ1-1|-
CSVARQMNTEAFF
TGCAGCGTTGCCAGACAGATGAACACTGAAGCTTTCTTT
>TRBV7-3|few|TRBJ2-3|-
CASSLSSRADTQYF
TGTGCCAGCAGCTTATCTAGCCGAGCAGATACGCAGTATTTT